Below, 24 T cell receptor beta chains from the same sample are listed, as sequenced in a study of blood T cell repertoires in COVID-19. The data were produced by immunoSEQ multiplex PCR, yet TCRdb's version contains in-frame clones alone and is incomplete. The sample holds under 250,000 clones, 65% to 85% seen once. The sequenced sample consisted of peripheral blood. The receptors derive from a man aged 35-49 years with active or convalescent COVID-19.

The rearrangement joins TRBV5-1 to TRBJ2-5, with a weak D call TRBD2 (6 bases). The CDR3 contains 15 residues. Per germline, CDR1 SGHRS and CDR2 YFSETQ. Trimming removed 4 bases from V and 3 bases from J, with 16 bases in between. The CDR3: CASSVMGGLEETQYF. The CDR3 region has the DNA TGCGCCAGCAGCGTCATGGGGGGTTTGGAAGAGACCCAGTACTTC.

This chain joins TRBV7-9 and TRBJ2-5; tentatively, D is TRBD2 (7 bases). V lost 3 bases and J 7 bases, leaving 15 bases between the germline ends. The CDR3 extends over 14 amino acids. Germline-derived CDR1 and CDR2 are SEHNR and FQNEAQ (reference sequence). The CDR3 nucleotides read TGTGCCAGCAGCTTCTCTCCGGGGGGCGGGACCCAGTACTTC. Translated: CASSFSPGGGTQYF.

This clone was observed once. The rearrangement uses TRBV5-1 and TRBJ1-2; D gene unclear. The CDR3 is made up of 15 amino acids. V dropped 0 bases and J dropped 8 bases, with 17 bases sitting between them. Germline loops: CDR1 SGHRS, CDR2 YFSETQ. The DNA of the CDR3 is TGCGCCAGCAGCTTGGCTCCCCCGGGATTGGGGGGCTACACCTTC. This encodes CASSLAPPGLGGYTF. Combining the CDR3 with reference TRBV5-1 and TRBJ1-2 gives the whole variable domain KAGVTQTPRYLIKTRGQQVTLSCSPISGHRSVSWYQQTPGQGLQFLFEYFSETQRNKGNFPGRFSGRQFSNSRSEMNVSTLELGDSALYLCASSLAPPGLGGYTFGSGTRLTVV.

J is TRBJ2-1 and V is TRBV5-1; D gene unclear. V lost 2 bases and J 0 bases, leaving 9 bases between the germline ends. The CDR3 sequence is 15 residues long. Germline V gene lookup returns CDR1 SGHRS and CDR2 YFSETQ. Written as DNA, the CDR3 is TGCGCCAGCAGCTTCGGTGACACCTCCTACAATGAGCAGTTCTTC. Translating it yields CASSFGDTSYNEQFF.

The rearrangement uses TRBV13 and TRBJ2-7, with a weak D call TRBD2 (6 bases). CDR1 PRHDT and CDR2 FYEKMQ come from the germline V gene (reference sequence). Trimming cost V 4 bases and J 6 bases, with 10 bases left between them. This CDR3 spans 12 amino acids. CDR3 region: CASSSGTGEQYF. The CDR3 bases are TGTGCCAGCAGCTCCGGGACTGGCGAGCAGTACTTC. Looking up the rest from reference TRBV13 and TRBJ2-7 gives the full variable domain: AAGVIQSPRHLIKEKRETATLKCYPIPRHDTVYWYQQGPGQDPQFLISFYEKMQSDKGSIPDRFSAQQFSDYHSELNMSSLELGDSALYFCASSSGTGEQYFGPGTRLTVT.

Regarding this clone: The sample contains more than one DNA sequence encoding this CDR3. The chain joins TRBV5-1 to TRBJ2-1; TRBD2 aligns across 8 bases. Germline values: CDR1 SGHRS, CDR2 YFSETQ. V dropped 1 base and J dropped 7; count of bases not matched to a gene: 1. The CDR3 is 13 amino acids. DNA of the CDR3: TGCGCCAGCAGCTTGTCGGGAGGGAATGAGCAGTTCTTC. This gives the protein CASSLSGGNEQFF. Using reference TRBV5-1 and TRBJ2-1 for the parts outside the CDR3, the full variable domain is KAGVTQTPRYLIKTRGQQVTLSCSPISGHRSVSWYQQTPGQGLQFLFEYFSETQRNKGNFPGRFSGRQFSNSRSEMNVSTLELGDSALYLCASSLSGGNEQFFGPGTRLTVL.

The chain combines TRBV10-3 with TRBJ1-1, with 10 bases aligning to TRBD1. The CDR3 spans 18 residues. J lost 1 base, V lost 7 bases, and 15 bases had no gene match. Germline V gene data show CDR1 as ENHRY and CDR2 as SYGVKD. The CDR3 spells CAITGPQGQGRRNTEAFF. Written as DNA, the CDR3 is TGTGCCATCACCGGGCCGCAGGGACAGGGGAGGAGGAACACTGAAGCTTTCTTT.

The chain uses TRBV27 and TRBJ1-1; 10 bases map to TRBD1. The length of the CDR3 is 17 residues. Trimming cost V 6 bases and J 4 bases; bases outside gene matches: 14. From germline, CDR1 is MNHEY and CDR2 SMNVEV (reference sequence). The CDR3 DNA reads TGTGCCAGCAGGACTACTTCCGGGACAGGGGTATTCACTGAAGCTTTCTTT. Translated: CASRTTSGTGVFTEAFF.

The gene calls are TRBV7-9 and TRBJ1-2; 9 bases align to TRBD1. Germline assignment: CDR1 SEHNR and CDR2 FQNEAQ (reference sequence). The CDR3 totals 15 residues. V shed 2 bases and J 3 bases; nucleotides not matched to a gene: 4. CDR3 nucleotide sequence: TGTGCCAGCAGCTTACGAGGGACAGGGCACTATGGCTACACCTTC. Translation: CASSLRGTGHYGYTF.

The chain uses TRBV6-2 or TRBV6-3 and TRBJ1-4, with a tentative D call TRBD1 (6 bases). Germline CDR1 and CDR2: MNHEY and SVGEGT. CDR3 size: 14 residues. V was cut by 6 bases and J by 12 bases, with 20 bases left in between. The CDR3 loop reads CASSPRPTGSQLFF. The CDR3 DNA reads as TGTGCCAGCAGCCCGCGGCCTACAGGGAGTCAACTGTTTTTT.

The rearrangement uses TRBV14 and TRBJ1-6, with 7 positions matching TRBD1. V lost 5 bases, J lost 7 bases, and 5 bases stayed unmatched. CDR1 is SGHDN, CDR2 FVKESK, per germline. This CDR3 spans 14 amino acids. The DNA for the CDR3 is TGTGCCAGCAGCAGGGACAGAAGGAATTCACCCCTCCACTTT. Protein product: CASSRDRRNSPLHF.

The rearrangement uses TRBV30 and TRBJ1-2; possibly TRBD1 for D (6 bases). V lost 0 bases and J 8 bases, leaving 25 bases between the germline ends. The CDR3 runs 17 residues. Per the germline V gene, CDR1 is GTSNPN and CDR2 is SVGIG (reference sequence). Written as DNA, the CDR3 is TGTGCCTGGAGTGTAGGGGGGGGCCAGGCCAAAAGGGAAGGCTACACCTTC. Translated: CAWSVGGGQAKREGYTF. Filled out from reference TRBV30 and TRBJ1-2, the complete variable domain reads SQTIHQWPATLVQPVGSPLSLECTVEGTSNPNLYWYRQAAGRGLQLLFYSVGIGQISSEVPQNLSASRPQDRQFILSSKKLLLSDSGFYLCAWSVGGGQAKREGYTFGSGTRLTVV.

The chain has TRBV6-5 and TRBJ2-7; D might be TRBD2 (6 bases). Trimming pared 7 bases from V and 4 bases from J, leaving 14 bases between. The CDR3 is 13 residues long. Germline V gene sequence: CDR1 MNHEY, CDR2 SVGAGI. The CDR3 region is CASKVEGRYEQYF. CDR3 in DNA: TGTGCCAGCAAGGTGGAGGGTAGGTACGAGCAGTACTTC.

In DNA, the CDR3 is TGTGCCAGCAGCTACCAGCAGGCGACCTATGGCTACACCTTC. Encoded protein: CASSYQQATYGYTF. This sequence joins TRBV7-8 and TRBJ1-2, with unresolved D. Germline CDR1 SGHVS, CDR2 FQNEAQ. The CDR3 covers 14 residues. V lost 4 bases and J lost 4, with 13 bases in between. The full variable domain, completed using reference TRBV7-8 and TRBJ1-2, is GAGVSQSPRYKVAKRGQDVALRCDPISGHVSLFWYQQALGQGPEFLTYFQNEAQLDKSGLPSDRFFAERPEGSVSTLKIQRTQQEDSAVYLCASSYQQATYGYTFGSGTRLTVV.

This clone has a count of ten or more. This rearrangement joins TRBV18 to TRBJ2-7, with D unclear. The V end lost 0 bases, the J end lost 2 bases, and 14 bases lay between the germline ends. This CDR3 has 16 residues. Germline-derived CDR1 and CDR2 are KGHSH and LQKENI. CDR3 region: CASSPPNAGMPYEQYF. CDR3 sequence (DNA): TGTGCCAGCTCACCACCCAACGCAGGAATGCCCTACGAGCAGTACTTC.

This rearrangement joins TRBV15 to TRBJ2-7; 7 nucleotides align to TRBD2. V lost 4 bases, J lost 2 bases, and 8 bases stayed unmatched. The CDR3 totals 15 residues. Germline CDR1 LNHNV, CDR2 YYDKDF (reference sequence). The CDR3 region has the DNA TGTGCCACCAGCACCGGTGACGGGGGGACCTACGAGCAGTACTTC. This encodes CATSTGDGGTYEQYF.

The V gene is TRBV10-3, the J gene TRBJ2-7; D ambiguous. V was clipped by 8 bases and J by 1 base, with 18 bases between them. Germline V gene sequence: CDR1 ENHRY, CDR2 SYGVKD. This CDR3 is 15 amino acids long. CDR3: CAIGGLRSPSYEQYF. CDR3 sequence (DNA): TGTGCCATCGGCGGTTTAAGGTCACCATCCTACGAGCAGTACTTC.

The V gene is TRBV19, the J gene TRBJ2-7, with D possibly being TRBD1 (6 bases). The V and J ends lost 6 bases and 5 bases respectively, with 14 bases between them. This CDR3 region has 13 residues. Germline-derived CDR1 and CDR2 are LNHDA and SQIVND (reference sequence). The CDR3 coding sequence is TGTGCCAGTAGGGACGACAGGCCTAACGAGCAGTACTTC. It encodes CASRDDRPNEQYF.

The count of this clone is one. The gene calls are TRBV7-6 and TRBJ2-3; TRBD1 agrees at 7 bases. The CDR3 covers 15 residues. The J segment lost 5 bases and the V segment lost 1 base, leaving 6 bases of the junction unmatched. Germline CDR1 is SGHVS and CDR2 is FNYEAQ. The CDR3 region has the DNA TGTGCCAGCAGCTTAGATACAGGGGTGGGAGATACGCAGTATTTT. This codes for CASSLDTGVGDTQYF.

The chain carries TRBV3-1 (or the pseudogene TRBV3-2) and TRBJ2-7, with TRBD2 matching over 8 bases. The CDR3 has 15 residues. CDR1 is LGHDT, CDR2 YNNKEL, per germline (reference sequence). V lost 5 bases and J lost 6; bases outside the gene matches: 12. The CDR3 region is CASSGSSGRALEQYF. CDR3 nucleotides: TGTGCCAGCAGCGGGTCCAGCGGGAGAGCCCTCGAGCAGTACTTC.

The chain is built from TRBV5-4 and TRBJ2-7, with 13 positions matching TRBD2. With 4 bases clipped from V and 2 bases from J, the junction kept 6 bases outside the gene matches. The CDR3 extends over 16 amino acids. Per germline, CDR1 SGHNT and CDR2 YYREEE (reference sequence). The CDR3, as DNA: TGTGCCAGCAGCCCACTCACTAGCGGGGGGGCCTACGAGCAGTACTTC. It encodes CASSPLTSGGAYEQYF.

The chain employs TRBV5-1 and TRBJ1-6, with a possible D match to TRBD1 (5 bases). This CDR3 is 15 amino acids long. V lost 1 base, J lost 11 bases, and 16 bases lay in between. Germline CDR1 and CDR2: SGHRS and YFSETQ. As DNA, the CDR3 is TGCGCCAGCAGCTTGTCACTGGGGCAAGGGGCACCCCTCCACTTT. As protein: CASSLSLGQGAPLHF.

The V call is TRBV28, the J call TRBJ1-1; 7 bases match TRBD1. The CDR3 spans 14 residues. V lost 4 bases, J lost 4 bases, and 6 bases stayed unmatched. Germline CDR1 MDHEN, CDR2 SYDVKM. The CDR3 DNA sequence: TGTGCCAGCAGTTCTATGTACAGGGGCACTGAAGCTTTCTTT. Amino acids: CASSSMYRGTEAFF.

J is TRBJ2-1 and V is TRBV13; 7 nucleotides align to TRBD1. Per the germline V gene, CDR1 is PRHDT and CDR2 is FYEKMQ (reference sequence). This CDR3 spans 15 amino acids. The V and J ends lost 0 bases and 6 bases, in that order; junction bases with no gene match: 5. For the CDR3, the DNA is TGTGCCAGCAGCTTAGGTCACAGGGGCATCAATGAGCAGTTCTTC. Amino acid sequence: CASSLGHRGINEQFF.